These 25 T cell receptor beta chains were all obtained from the same sample, sequenced in a study of cytomegalovirus exposure and HLA in healthy donors. TCRdb's table, derived via immunoSEQ multiplex PCR, lists solely in-frame clones and lacks some. This repertoire shows hundreds of thousands of clones, about nine tenths found once; its top ten account for approximately 0.86%. The sample was PBMCs. These receptor sequences come from a woman between 18 and 29 years old in good health and CMV-seronegative.

The genes are TRBV9 and TRBJ2-7, with 9 nucleotides matching TRBD2. This CDR3 has 15 residues. J was trimmed by 0 bases and V by 4 bases; bases with no gene match: 5. Germline lookup yields CDR1 SGDLS and CDR2 YYNGEE. CDR3 DNA sequence: TGTGCCAGCAGCCTTAGCGGGAGTTCCTCCTACGAGCAGTACTTC. The encoded protein is CASSLSGSSSYEQYF.

The rearrangement joins TRBV7-8 to TRBJ2-3; 8 nucleotides line up with TRBD2. J gave up 0 bases and V 1 base, and 3 bases lay outside the gene matches. This CDR3 region has 16 residues. Germline-derived CDR1 and CDR2 are SGHVS and FQNEAQ. The CDR3 DNA reads TGTGCCAGCAGCTTAGTCGCGGGGGGAAGCACAGATACGCAGTATTTT. This sequence encodes CASSLVAGGSTDTQYF.

The chain recombines TRBV9 with TRBJ1-1, with 7 bases aligning to TRBD1. Germline V gene sequence: CDR1 SGDLS, CDR2 YYNGEE. This CDR3 has 13 residues. V lost 3 bases and J lost 6; bases outside the gene matches: 5. The DNA of the CDR3 is TGTGCCAGCAGCGATGTACAGGGGCCTGAAGCTTTCTTT. Amino acids: CASSDVQGPEAFF.

The J gene is TRBJ2-1, the V gene TRBV13; TRBD2 agrees at 12 bases. Germline V gene lookup returns CDR1 PRHDT and CDR2 FYEKMQ (reference sequence). Trimming cost V 1 base and J 8 bases; bases outside gene matches: 6. CDR3 length equals 16 residues. The CDR3 DNA reads as TGTGCCAGCAGCTTAGAACTAGCGGGAGGAGTCTATGAGCAGTTCTTC. Its translation is CASSLELAGGVYEQFF.

The chain uses TRBV19 and TRBJ2-3; 9 bases are shared with TRBD2. Germline V gene data show CDR1 as LNHDA and CDR2 as SQIVND (reference sequence). This CDR3 contains 15 residues. Unmatched junction bases numbered 6, after V lost 0 bases and J lost 8 bases. The DNA for the CDR3 is TGTGCCAGTAGTATAGAAGCGCGGGAGGGCCCTACGCAGTATTTT. It encodes CASSIEAREGPTQYF.

The chain has TRBV6-5 and TRBJ1-4; D call uncertain. CDR1 and CDR2 from the germline V gene are MNHEY and SVGAGI. This CDR3 is built from 16 residues. V was pared by 0 bases and J by 8 bases, with 16 bases between. Written as DNA, the CDR3 is TGTGCCAGCAGTTACTCGAGAGAATCCCCGAAGGAAAAACTGTTTTTT. This translates into CASSYSRESPKEKLFF.

On this clone itself: Different DNA sequences within this sample yield the same CDR3. CDR3 protein: CASSLGDRGTQYF. For the CDR3, the DNA is TGCGCCAGCAGCTTGGGTGACCGGGGGACCCAGTACTTC. The chain joins TRBV5-1 to TRBJ2-5, with a possible D match to TRBD2 (5 bases). Germline CDR1 reads SGHRS; CDR2 reads YFSETQ. The CDR3 extends over 13 amino acids. Trimming cost V 0 bases and J 7 bases, with 10 bases left between them. Variable domain in full (rest from reference TRBV5-1 and TRBJ2-5): KAGVTQTPRYLIKTRGQQVTLSCSPISGHRSVSWYQQTPGQGLQFLFEYFSETQRNKGNFPGRFSGRQFSNSRSEMNVSTLELGDSALYLCASSLGDRGTQYFGPGTRLLVL.

The chain links TRBV7-9 to TRBJ1-1, with unresolved D. Germline CDR1 reads SEHNR; CDR2 reads FQNEAQ (reference sequence). The CDR3 loop spans 11 amino acids. V lost 3 bases to trimming and J lost 8 bases, with 7 bases between them. DNA for the CDR3: TGTGCCAGCAGCTTCGAGTGGGAAGCTTTCTTT. Its protein is CASSFEWEAFF. Complete variable domain (other parts from reference TRBV7-9 and TRBJ1-1): DTGVSQNPRHKITKRGQNVTFRCDPISEHNRLYWYRQTLGQGPEFLTYFQNEAQLEKSRLLSDRFSAERPKGSFSTLEIQRTEQGDSAMYLCASSFEWEAFFGQGTRLTVV.

The genes are TRBV4-2 and TRBJ2-5, with 12 nucleotides matching TRBD2. There are 17 residues in the CDR3. The germline gives CDR1 LGHNA, CDR2 YNFKEQ. The V and J ends lost 0 bases and 5 bases, in that order; junction bases with no gene match: 7. The CDR3 reads CASSQERTSGVMETQYF. The CDR3 region has the DNA TGTGCCAGCAGCCAAGAGAGGACTAGCGGGGTTATGGAGACCCAGTACTTC.

V and J are TRBV13 and TRBJ2-2; D is perhaps TRBD1 (7 bases). The CDR3 is made up of 17 amino acids. Trimming took off 5 bases at V and 5 bases at J, with 21 bases between the two ends. The germline gives CDR1 PRHDT, CDR2 FYEKMQ (reference sequence). The CDR3 sequence is CASSRPTTGSGTGELFF. The CDR3, as DNA: TGTGCCAGCAGCCGACCGACGACAGGGAGCGGGACCGGGGAGCTGTTTTTT.

The rearrangement uses TRBV28 and TRBJ1-5; 7 bases agree with TRBD1. This CDR3 region has 17 residues. The trim removed 4 bases at V and 2 bases at J, leaving 11 bases unmatched. CDR1 and CDR2 from the germline V gene are MDHEN and SYDVKM. This chain's CDR3 is CASSSASQGWGNQPQHF. In nucleotides, the CDR3 is TGTGCCAGCAGTTCCGCTTCACAGGGGTGGGGCAATCAGCCCCAGCATTTT.

This chain links TRBV10-3 with TRBJ2-7, with TRBD1 as a possible D gene (6 bases). Germline V gene data show CDR1 as ENHRY and CDR2 as SYGVKD. The germline V and J ends were trimmed by 4 bases and 7 bases, with 11 bases remaining between them. The CDR3 spans 12 residues. The CDR3 loop is CAISAIQGEQYF. The CDR3 nucleotides read TGTGCCATCAGTGCAATTCAGGGGGAGCAGTACTTC.

The CDR3 loop reads CASSYRGRQFF. In DNA form, the CDR3 reads TGTGCCAGCAGTTATCGCGGGAGGCAGTTCTTC. The chain recombines TRBV6-5 with TRBJ2-1; 7 nucleotides agree with TRBD2. Germline CDR1 and CDR2: MNHEY and SVGAGI. The CDR3 is made up of 11 amino acids. V dropped 3 bases and J dropped 12; count of bases not matched to a gene: 2.

The chain joins TRBV2 to TRBJ2-1, with no clear D. Trimming removed 3 bases from V and 7 bases from J, with 19 bases in between. The germline CDR1 and CDR2 sequences are SNHLY and FYNNEI. This CDR3 spans 16 amino acids. The CDR3 reads CASSEGLRAPFNEQFF. CDR3 coding DNA: TGTGCCAGCAGTGAGGGCCTACGCGCGCCCTTTAATGAGCAGTTCTTC.

The rearrangement joins TRBV5-1 to TRBJ1-2, with 8 bases lining up with TRBD1. From germline, CDR1 is SGHRS and CDR2 YFSETQ. The CDR3 totals 16 residues. V shed 4 bases and J 6 bases; nucleotides not matched to a gene: 14. Here the CDR3 reads CASSPRTGPGQDGYTF. The CDR3 DNA sequence: TGCGCCAGCAGCCCCCGGACAGGGCCAGGTCAGGATGGCTACACCTTC.

This chain joins TRBV29-1 and TRBJ2-3; D might be TRBD2 (6 bases). Trimming removed 3 bases from V and 0 bases from J, with 10 bases in between. The CDR3 totals 14 residues. Germline assignment: CDR1 SQVTM and CDR2 ANQGSEA. CDR3 amino acids: CSVEVRESTDTQYF. The CDR3 region has the DNA TGCAGCGTTGAGGTTCGGGAGAGCACAGATACGCAGTATTTT.

This chain uses TRBV27 with TRBJ2-1; 8 bases map to TRBD2. Germline values: CDR1 MNHEY, CDR2 SMNVEV (reference sequence). After removal of 4 bases from V and 4 bases from J, the junction contained 9 bases not matched to a gene. CDR3 length equals 16 residues. DNA for the CDR3: TGTGCCAGCAGTTGGGAATCGGGACTAGGATACAATGAGCAGTTCTTC. Translating gives CASSWESGLGYNEQFF.

The chain has TRBV6-5 and TRBJ2-5; 10 bases line up with TRBD1. Germline loops: CDR1 MNHEY, CDR2 SVGAGI. CDR3 size: 14 residues. Germline trimming cut 5 bases from V and 5 bases from J; bases unmatched to any gene: 5. The CDR3 region has the DNA TGTGCCAGCAGTGGGGACAGGGGAGGGGAGACCCAGTACTTC. Its translation is CASSGDRGGETQYF.

The chain employs TRBV28 and TRBJ1-1; 7 nucleotides line up with TRBD1. The V gene end was trimmed by 5 bases and the J gene end by 6 bases; junction bases not matched to a gene: 6. Per germline, CDR1 MDHEN and CDR2 SYDVKM. The CDR3 totals 13 residues. As DNA, the CDR3 is TGTGCCAGCAGTGCCGACAGGGCTGCTGAAGCTTTCTTT. Encoded protein: CASSADRAAEAFF.

The rearrangement joins TRBV27 to TRBJ2-1, with 9 bases aligning to TRBD2. The CDR3 loop spans 13 amino acids. The V gene's germline CDR1 is MNHEY and CDR2 SMNVEV (reference sequence). The V segment lost 7 bases and the J segment 4 bases; nucleotides outside the gene matches: 2. This CDR3 reads CASMAGGYNEQFF. The CDR3 nucleotides are TGTGCCAGCATGGCGGGGGGGTACAATGAGCAGTTCTTC.

This CDR3 is CASSARGRGADTQYF. The CDR3 nucleotides are TGTGCCAGCAGTGCAAGGGGGCGAGGCGCAGATACGCAGTATTTT. The chain is built from TRBV6-4 and TRBJ2-3; the match to TRBD1 covers 7 bases. V was clipped by 4 bases and J by 4 bases; unmatched bases: 8. This CDR3 comprises 15 residues. Germline CDR1 MRHNA, CDR2 SNTAGT.

On this clone: Additional DNA sequences in this sample encode the identical CDR3. The CDR3 here is CASSSSSYEQYF. The DNA for the CDR3 is TGTGCCAGCAGCTCCAGCTCCTACGAGCAGTACTTC. The chain carries TRBV9 and TRBJ2-7; D is unresolved. Germline CDR1 is SGDLS and CDR2 is YYNGEE. This CDR3 spans 12 amino acids. V lost 4 bases and J lost 0, with 5 bases in between.

The chain is built from TRBV18 and TRBJ2-3, with a weak D call TRBD1 (6 bases). Trimming removed 5 bases from V and 0 bases from J, with 12 bases in between. The V gene's germline CDR1 is KGHSH and CDR2 LQKENI. The length of the CDR3 is 15 residues. The CDR3 loop reads CASSAGVSSTDTQYF. The CDR3 nucleotides are TGTGCCAGCTCAGCAGGGGTTAGTAGCACAGATACGCAGTATTTT.

The chain joins TRBV9 to TRBJ2-1; D may be TRBD2 (6 bases). Trimming took 2 bases from V and 9 from J, leaving 12 bases between them. Germline-derived CDR1 and CDR2 are SGDLS and YYNGEE. The CDR3 contains 13 residues. The CDR3 loop is CASSVNGEVEQFF. DNA for the CDR3: TGTGCCAGCAGCGTTAACGGGGAGGTTGAGCAGTTCTTC.

The rearrangement links TRBV30 to TRBJ2-7; no reliable D call. This CDR3 region has 14 residues. Per the germline V gene, CDR1 is GTSNPN and CDR2 is SVGIG (reference sequence). The germline V and J ends were trimmed by 3 bases and 3 bases, with 15 bases remaining between them. DNA for the CDR3: TGTGCCTGGAGAAGACTCGACTCAGACTACGAGCAGTACTTC. As protein: CAWRRLDSDYEQYF.